This TCR beta chain is drawn from a study of regulatory T cells in long-lasting Graves disease. Study results and caveats: Graves' patients with persistent disease showed TCR diversity lower than patients newly diagnosed.

Noted time point: persistent/refractory GD, antithyroid drugs over 5 years with positive TRAb. PBMC RNA served as the TCR library source. For TCR beta, libraries came from iRepertoire HTBI primers and Arm-PCR of CDR3 regions. Via MiXCR, TCRdb re-called the multiplex PCR reads, giving one row per CDR3 protein. The table lists around 460,000 distinct CDR3 sequences, under 25% of them singletons. Between the trimmed V and J ends, which lost 1 base and 6 bases, there was a span of 9 bases. The CDR3 has 13 amino acids. Germline-derived CDR1 and CDR2 are MNHNS and SASEGT. This clonotype was counted ten times or more. The antigen remains undetermined.

The chain uses TRBV6-1 and TRBJ1-2, with D hard to call. The TCR was taken from a female donor with Graves disease. The specimen was peripheral blood mononuclear cells (PBMCs), collected when the disease was refractory, from a patient treated with antithyroid drugs. The CDR3 DNA reads TGTGCCAGCAGTGAAGTTGGGTTTGATGGCTACACCTTC. Translating it yields CASSEVGFDGYTF.